The sequence of this TCR beta chain was determined in a study of blood T cell repertoires in COVID-19. The table came from immunoSEQ multiplex PCR; TCRdb's copy has only in-frame clones and leaves some out. The data contain 300,000 to 500,000 clones, more than 75% of them singletons. V was clipped by 5 bases and J by 2 bases, with 13 bases between them. Germline V gene data show CDR1 as LNHDA and CDR2 as SQIVND (reference sequence). The CDR3 loop spans 14 amino acids. The chain couples TRBV19 to TRBJ2-7, with D hard to call. The clonotype was recovered from a woman aged 30 to 39 with acute COVID-19. The sample consisted of PBMCs or T cells enriched from blood (not recorded which). The CDR3 is CASSEALGTYEQYF. CDR3 nucleotides: TGTGCCAGTAGTGAGGCCCTGGGTACCTACGAGCAGTACTTC.